Given below is one TCR beta chain in context. The junction and the germline gene differ at one end; a read error may be behind it. The data stem from a study of blood T cell repertoires in COVID-19. Background on the study: Italy, Spain and the United States were the sources of the convalescent and acute COVID-19 samples.

The CDR3 is 14 amino acids. Germline V gives CDR1 LNHDA, CDR2 SQIVND (reference sequence). This table comes from immunoSEQ multiplex PCR, and its TCRdb copy is limited to in-frame clones, with some not included. The sample carries some 200,000 clones, 88% recorded once. The sequenced sample consisted of peripheral blood. This receptor was taken from a man aged 35 to 55 with active or convalescent COVID-19. The gene calls are TRBV19 and TRBJ2-7; 9 bases are shared with TRBD1. The CDR3 here is CASSTQGASNEQYF. The CDR3 nucleotides read TGTGCCAGTAGTACACAGGGGGCCTCCAACGAGCAGTACTTC.